The 4 T cell receptor beta chains presented below share a single source sample, sequenced in a study of T-cell reconstitution after alpha-beta-depleted transplantation in children. Unique molecular identifiers were used in preparing the TCRbeta library. TCRdb used MiXCR to reprocess the PCR reads, holding one entry per CDR3 protein. The table lists fewer than 150,000 distinct CDR3 sequences, around 23% of them singletons. Sequenced material: PBMCs, mostly from graft donor cells, taken 180 days after TCRalphabeta/CD19-depleted stem cell transplant. The receptors were sampled from a male patient between 2 and 10 years old who had a stem cell transplant for chronic granulomatous disease, so the T cells may come from the graft donor.

In its sample, this clonotype was seen many times. The V and J genes are TRBV5-1 and TRBJ1-1; D is possibly TRBD1 (6 bases). Germline V gene lookup returns CDR1 SGHRS and CDR2 YFSETQ. The CDR3 sequence is 14 residues long. V lost 8 bases, J lost 0 bases, and 14 bases lay in between. The CDR3 nucleotides are TGCGCCAGTAGAACCGGGACATTGAACACTGAAGCTTTCTTT. It codes for CASRTGTLNTEAFF.

The chain employs TRBV20-1 and TRBJ2-3; tentative D call: TRBD1 (5 bases). CDR3 length equals 15 residues. The V end was cut by 0 bases, the J end by 0 bases, with 10 bases between. Germline CDR1 is DFQATT and CDR2 is SNEGSKA (reference sequence). CDR3 in DNA: TGCAGTGCTAGAGATCGAAAGGGGAGCACAGATACGCAGTATTTT. This gives the protein CSARDRKGSTDTQYF.

The V and J genes are TRBV6-2 or TRBV6-3 and TRBJ2-2, with no clear D. Germline lookup yields CDR1 MNHEY and CDR2 SVGEGT. The CDR3 consists of 11 residues. Between the trimmed V and J ends, which lost 7 bases and 6 bases, there was a span of 6 bases. The CDR3 region has the DNA TGTGCCAGCACTCAGTCCGGGGAGCTGTTTTTT. The encoded protein is CASTQSGELFF.

This chain uses TRBV7-2 with TRBJ2-1; TRBD2 matches 10 bases. Germline V gene data show CDR1 as SGHTA and CDR2 as FQGNSA. Trimming cost V 0 bases and J 8 bases; bases outside gene matches: 16. There are 19 residues in the CDR3. The CDR3 nucleotides are TGTGCCAGCAGCTTAGCCCTCCTCGAGGAAGCGGGGGGGCCCCATGAGCAGTTCTTC. Its translation is CASSLALLEEAGGPHEQFF.